This T cell receptor (beta chain) is drawn from a study of T cells in Graves' hyperthyroidism and ophthalmopathy. Study-level points and caveats: Ophthalmopathy was separated from stable hyperthyroidism by a 13 V-J model.

The V gene's germline CDR1 is MNHNS and CDR2 SASEGT. This CDR3 has 13 residues. V shed 6 bases and J shed 0 bases, with 9 bases lying between them. In making diagnoses, clinical symptoms, serum thyroxine and TRAb, thyroid ultrasound and orbital computed tomography were all used. Using RNA transcripts as the source, TCR beta CDR3 regions were amplified. The primer set for the first-round RT-PCR of the TCR CDR3 was HTBI. One entry per CDR3 protein results from TCRdb running MiXCR on the multiplex PCR reads. The sample carries roughly 500,000 distinct CDR3 sequences, just over 45% recorded once. The sample holds many counts of this clonotype. Its antigen remains unidentified.

This chain joins TRBV6-1 and TRBJ2-7; D remains unclear. Sequenced sample: peripheral blood or thyroid tissue (not recorded which). This TCR derives from an adult woman with Graves' disease, either hyperthyroidism or ophthalmopathy (not recorded which). The CDR3 bases are TGTGCCAGCAGGGATATTGGCTCCTACGAGCAGTACTTC. It yields the protein CASRDIGSYEQYF.